Presented here are 23 T cell receptor beta chains from one specimen sequenced in a study of identical twins' blood T cells (dated by TCRdb to 2012 to 2015). Library generation was performed with 5' RACE. Instrument used: Illumina Genome Analyzer IIx. TCRdb reprocessed the public reads (quality trimming at Q25 with fastp, clone calling with MiXCR) and kept in-frame beta chains. One record per CDR3 amino acid sequence lists the most common genes and DNA. The sample includes a few hundred thousand distinct CDR3 sequences, with 28% observed a single time. The ten largest clones capture 6% to 7% of the sample. Sequencing used PBMCs. The receptor set was obtained from a woman aged 18-49 years in good health.

This clonotype has more than one count but fewer than ten. This chain joins TRBV11-2 and TRBJ1-2; possible D gene TRBD1, 6 bases. The V and J ends lost 1 base and 5 bases respectively, with 8 bases between them. Germline V gene data show CDR1 as SGHAT and CDR2 as FQNNGV. The CDR3 sequence is 13 residues long. The CDR3 DNA reads as TGTGCCAGCAGCTTAGCACAGGGTTATGGCTACACCTTC. Residues: CASSLAQGYGYTF.

This chain joins TRBV27 and TRBJ1-6; D gene ambiguous. V was cut by 3 bases and J by 5 bases, with 17 bases left in between. The CDR3 has 17 residues. Germline assignment: CDR1 MNHEY and CDR2 SMNVEV (reference sequence). The CDR3 sequence is CASSFRSGPINNSPLHF. Written as DNA, the CDR3 is TGTGCCAGCAGTTTTAGGAGCGGGCCGATAAATAATTCACCCCTCCACTTT.

The chain joins TRBV19 to TRBJ2-1, with a possible D match to TRBD2 (5 bases). Germline lookup yields CDR1 LNHDA and CDR2 SQIVND (reference sequence). The CDR3 has 13 residues. Deletions cut 4 bases from V and 3 bases from J, with 7 bases between. This chain's CDR3 is CASSTGGYNEQFF. The CDR3 DNA reads as TGTGCCAGTAGTACCGGAGGCTACAATGAGCAGTTCTTC.

The rearrangement joins TRBV6-2 or TRBV6-3 to TRBJ1-5; D possibly corresponds to TRBD1 (6 bases). CDR1 and CDR2 (germline): MNHEY, SVGEGT. This CDR3 is built from 15 residues. The germline V and J ends were trimmed by 1 base and 1 base, with 8 bases remaining between them. Here the CDR3 DNA reads TGTGCCAGCAGTTACTACCAGGGGAGCAATCAGCCCCAGCATTTT. The encoded protein is CASSYYQGSNQPQHF.

This clonotype has a count of ten or more. This chain links TRBV6-5 with TRBJ2-1; tentatively, D is TRBD1 or TRBD2 (5 bases each). The germline V gene has CDR1 MNHEY and CDR2 SVGAGI. The CDR3 runs to 14 residues. The V gene lost 0 bases and the J gene lost 7 bases, with 10 bases spanning the gap. This chain's CDR3 is CASSYSNGGNEQFF. The CDR3, as DNA: TGTGCCAGCAGTTACTCGAATGGGGGTAATGAGCAGTTCTTC.

The gene calls are TRBV7-8 and TRBJ1-5; unclear D gene. Germline V gene sequence: CDR1 SGHVS, CDR2 FQNEAQ. This CDR3 comprises 13 residues. V was cut by 4 bases and J by 6 bases, with 10 bases left in between. The CDR3 sequence is CASSSDFGQPQHF. Here the CDR3 DNA reads TGTGCCAGCAGCTCAGATTTCGGTCAGCCCCAGCATTTT.

This clonotype was observed once. The rearrangement links TRBV19 to TRBJ1-2; D unresolved. Germline assignment: CDR1 LNHDA and CDR2 SQIVND (reference sequence). The CDR3 runs 14 residues. Between the trimmed V and J ends, which lost 3 bases and 4 bases, there was a span of 12 bases. DNA for the CDR3: TGTGCCAGTAGTATCTTCACCGACACCTATGGCTACACCTTC. Translating it yields CASSIFTDTYGYTF.

This clonotype was counted a few times. This chain uses TRBV25-1 with TRBJ1-2; D gene unclear. CDR1 is MGHDK, CDR2 SYGVNS, per germline. The V end lost 3 bases, the J end lost 4 bases, and 12 bases lay between the germline ends. The CDR3 has 14 amino acids. CDR3 DNA sequence: TGTGCCAGCAGTGAGGCAGGTCCGCTCTATGGCTACACCTTC. Its translation: CASSEAGPLYGYTF.

This chain uses TRBV20-1 with TRBJ1-1, with 12 bases lining up with TRBD1. Per the germline V gene, CDR1 is DFQATT and CDR2 is SNEGSKA (reference sequence). The CDR3 covers 14 residues. Losses at the gene ends were 3 bases for V and 5 bases for J; bases not matched to a gene: 4. In DNA form, the CDR3 reads TGCAGTGCTAGGGGACAGGGGGCTAAGACTGAAGCTTTCTTT. Encoded protein: CSARGQGAKTEAFF.

The rearrangement uses TRBV29-1 and TRBJ2-7; the D gene is possibly TRBD1 (5 bases). Germline-derived CDR1 and CDR2 are SQVTM and ANQGSEA. V shed 4 bases and J shed 7 bases, with 17 bases lying between them. The CDR3 loop spans 13 amino acids. For the CDR3, the DNA is TGCAGCGTTGCAGCAGGGTGGGCCCAGGAGCAGTACTTC. This codes for CSVAAGWAQEQYF.

The chain has TRBV20-1 and TRBJ2-3; D remains ambiguous. Trimming stripped 0 bases from V and 2 bases from J, with 9 bases between. This CDR3 comprises 14 residues. Germline V gives CDR1 DFQATT, CDR2 SNEGSKA (reference sequence). DNA for the CDR3: TGCAGTGCTAGAGATCGGGCGGTCACAGATACGCAGTATTTT. It translates to CSARDRAVTDTQYF.

The V and J genes are TRBV5-6 and TRBJ2-7; tentatively, D is TRBD1 or TRBD2 (5 bases each). The CDR3 length is 15 residues. V shed 4 bases and J shed 4 bases, with 18 bases lying between them. Germline V CDR1 and CDR2: SGHDT, YYEEEE. This chain's CDR3 is CASSPRQTGFYEQYF. The CDR3, as DNA: TGTGCCAGCAGCCCCAGACAGACGGGATTTTACGAGCAGTACTTC.

The J gene is TRBJ2-3, the V gene TRBV20-1, with 13 bases aligning to TRBD2. The CDR3 length is 15 residues. Germline V lookup: CDR1 DFQATT, CDR2 SNEGSKA (reference sequence). The V gene end was trimmed by 6 bases and the J gene end by 8 bases; junction bases not matched to a gene: 11. CDR3 residues: CSASKGTSGTTTQYF. For the CDR3, the DNA is TGCAGTGCCAGCAAGGGGACTAGCGGGACAACTACGCAGTATTTT.

A note on this clonotype: Given a much more abundant clone one base away, this may be a read error. The chain links TRBV6-2 or TRBV6-3 to TRBJ2-1; D tentatively reads TRBD1 or TRBD2 (6 bases each). The CDR3 has 14 amino acids. Germline-derived CDR1 and CDR2 are MNHEY and SVGEGT. Written as DNA, the CDR3 is TGTGCCAGTCGGGACCCGGGGGCCTACAATGATCAGTTCTTC. As protein: CASRDPGAYNDQFF.

The V and J genes are TRBV20-1 and TRBJ1-6; D remains unclear. V was pared by 2 bases and J by 0 bases, with 14 bases between. Germline V CDR1 and CDR2: DFQATT, SNEGSKA (reference sequence). The CDR3 extends over 17 amino acids. CDR3: CSARPGRAGSYNSPLHF. The CDR3 nucleotides read TGCAGTGCTAGACCGGGTAGAGCAGGCTCCTATAATTCACCCCTCCACTTT.

The chain recombines TRBV2 with TRBJ1-5, with D perhaps matching TRBD1 (5 bases). The V and J ends lost 5 bases and 6 bases respectively, with 14 bases between them. CDR3 length: 14 residues. Germline V gene lookup returns CDR1 SNHLY and CDR2 FYNNEI. For the CDR3, the DNA is TGTGCCAGCAGTCCCGCCGGGGGGACTCAGCCCCAGCATTTT. Residues: CASSPAGGTQPQHF.

This clonotype appeared a single time. The J gene is TRBJ1-3, the V gene TRBV6-1, with D uncertain. The CDR3 totals 14 residues. V lost 2 bases to trimming and J lost 0 bases, with 5 bases between them. Germline lookup yields CDR1 MNHNS and CDR2 SASEGT. CDR3 residues: CASSESGSGNTIYF. The CDR3, as DNA: TGTGCCAGCAGTGAATCTGGCTCTGGAAACACCATATATTTT.

The sample holds many counts of this clonotype. V and J are TRBV13 and TRBJ1-1; D is perhaps TRBD1 (5 bases). Per germline, CDR1 PRHDT and CDR2 FYEKMQ (reference sequence). The length of the CDR3 is 16 residues. Between the trimmed V and J ends, which lost 1 base and 7 bases, there was a span of 19 bases. CDR3 sequence: CASSLDPRERIGEAFF. The CDR3 coding sequence is TGTGCCAGCAGCTTAGATCCCAGGGAAAGAATTGGTGAAGCTTTCTTT.

This clonotype was seen a few times. The V and J genes are TRBV7-9 and TRBJ1-1; D is perhaps TRBD1 (6 bases). CDR1 SEHNR and CDR2 FQNEAQ come from the germline V gene (reference sequence). Trimming removed 2 bases at V and 5 bases at J, with 9 bases between. This CDR3 is built from 13 residues. CDR3: CASSLQGITEAFF. The CDR3 DNA follows: TGTGCCAGCAGCTTACAGGGGATAACTGAAGCTTTCTTT.

The V gene is TRBV5-1, the J gene TRBJ1-4; D call uncertain. Germline V CDR1 and CDR2: SGHRS, YFSETQ. The CDR3 sequence is 15 residues long. V dropped 0 bases and J dropped 3 bases, with 9 bases sitting between them. This CDR3 is CASSLVRGANEKLFF. The CDR3 DNA is TGCGCCAGCAGCTTGGTACGGGGAGCTAATGAAAAACTGTTTTTT. The full variable domain, completed using reference TRBV5-1 and TRBJ1-4, is KAGVTQTPRYLIKTRGQQVTLSCSPISGHRSVSWYQQTPGQGLQFLFEYFSETQRNKGNFPGRFSGRQFSNSRSEMNVSTLELGDSALYLCASSLVRGANEKLFFGSGTQLSVL.

As to this clonotype: A much larger clone lies one base from this, so it may be a read error. The chain employs TRBV20-1 and TRBJ1-1; D call uncertain. Looked up from germline, CDR1 is DFQATT and CDR2 is SNEGSKA (reference sequence). V was cut by 0 bases and J by 12 bases, with 17 bases left in between. The CDR3 length is 13 residues. The CDR3 DNA reads TGCAGTGCTAGAGATCTCGGGCGAGGAGAACCTTTCTTT. It is translated as CSARDLGRGEPFF.

V is TRBV2 and J is TRBJ2-1; 10 bases are a match to TRBD2. The CDR3 consists of 15 residues. The V and J ends lost 4 bases and 3 bases, in that order; junction bases with no gene match: 3. From germline, CDR1 is SNHLY and CDR2 FYNNEI. The CDR3 region is CASSVKRGGYNEQFF. As DNA, the CDR3 is TGTGCCAGCAGTGTTAAGCGGGGGGGCTACAATGAGCAGTTCTTC.

Only a few counts were recorded for this clonotype. V and J are TRBV20-1 and TRBJ2-3; D remains unclear. There are 16 residues in the CDR3. V was shortened by 3 bases and J by 3 bases, with 19 bases between the two germline ends. Germline V lookup: CDR1 DFQATT, CDR2 SNEGSKA (reference sequence). DNA for the CDR3: TGCAGTGCTAGCGGCGCAATTGGCAGGATTACAGATACGCAGTATTTT. It encodes CSASGAIGRITDTQYF.